What follows describes a single T cell receptor (beta chain). The target of this receptor is not known. Base qualities are not provided; no much larger clone lies one nucleotide away. This record belongs to a study of tumor-infiltrating lymphocytes in primary liver carcinoma (dated by TCRdb to 2016 to 2017). Background on the whole study: Between November 2015 and March 2016, roughly five patients in China with histopathologically diagnosed primary liver carcinoma had their tumors surgically resected. Of the five patients, three men and two women aged 30 to 69 years, four had hepatocellular carcinoma and one had combined HCC and intrahepatic cholangiocarcinoma. Samples yielded roughly 3.5 to 8 million productive TCRbeta reads; read depth did not differ significantly between tissue types. The five patients had tumors of stage T1-T3 N0M0, with maximum diameters ranging from 4.2 to 10 cm. Repertoires from technical replicates were highly reproducible, with mean shared-clone rates approximately 0.9 and correlation coefficients above 0.98. For each liver tumor, the study sampled five regions along with adjacent normal tissue and blood, and applied TCRbeta repertoire sequencing, expression microarrays and whole-exome sequencing. A total of 35 specimens from 5 patients, comprising some 25 tumor regions, 5 adjacent noncancerous liver tissues and 5 peripheral blood samples, were covered by TCRbeta repertoire sequencing. General findings and caveats noted by the study authors: The top 250 clones accounted for a significantly greater share of the repertoire in tumors than in blood (p = 0.039). The study included only four or five patients, and the authors note findings should be validated in a larger study. Repertoire overlap was higher between tumor regions (mean about 36%) than tumor-adjacent (approximately 17%) or tumor-blood (roughly 14%) pairs, consistent with antigen-driven expansion. Because sequencing covered only the TCR beta chain and unpaired alpha chains were not captured, true repertoire diversity is likely underestimated. Bulk unsorted samples precluded comparing CD4+ and CD8+ T cell repertoires.

RNA from unsorted whole blood was extracted with TRIzol reagent, and germline DNA was obtained with the DNeasy Blood & Tissue kit. At the time of sampling, the patients were treatment-naive and had chronic HBV infection. Before surgery, four milliliters of peripheral blood were collected into K2EDTA tubes. Starting from about 500 ng total RNA, TCRbeta-specific cDNA was produced by reverse transcription with a constant-region primer and ProtoScript II reverse transcriptase. Construction of the TCRbeta libraries relied on three nested rounds of multiplex PCR, following a slightly modified ARM-PCR procedure. Sample barcodes and Illumina adapters were added in a final 25-cycle PCR with Deep VentR polymerase. Before sequencing, amplicons of 200-500 bp were purified from gel using a QIAquick gel extraction kit. The TCRbeta amplicons were sequenced with 250-bp paired-end reads on an Illumina HiSeq 2500. The authors' analysis ran thus. Quality trimming of reads was performed with Trimmomatic v0.33, and paired reads were merged with FLASH v1.2.11 so that full CDR3 sequences could be recovered. V, D and J germline segments were assigned to the rearranged TCRbeta sequences by MiGEC v1.2.1b. VDJtools v1.0.0 computed clonotype statistics and Shannon-Wiener diversity indices. Except for diversity analysis, only the 250 most abundant clonotypes of each sample were used in subsequent analyses to reduce sampling bias. The public reads were reprocessed in TCRdb via fastp at Q25 and MiXCR, keeping in-frame beta chains. Every distinct CDR3 protein forms one entry, paired with its most common genes and DNA. The V and J calls were not made by the authors but by TCRdb's processing. This sample is represented by approximately 300,000 distinct CDR3 sequences; about 60% of them were singletons. Roughly 8.6% of the sample goes to the ten largest clones.

The source is a man aged 35 to 55 with primary liver carcinoma and hepatitis B virus infection. The source material was peripheral blood.

CDR3 protein: CAIRDSQTYEQYF. The DNA sequence reads TGTGCCATTAGGGACTCCCAAACTTACGAGCAGTACTTC. The V and J genes are TRBV10-3 and TRBJ2-7, with a weak D call of TRBD2 (6 bases match). The CDR3 measures 13 amino acids from cysteine to phenylalanine. The CDR3 DNA has 39 bases and is translated from base 1. CDR1 is given as ENHRY and CDR2 as SYGVKD, both from the germline V gene. Relative to germline, V is 9 bases shorter and J is 4 bases shorter, with 16 bases between their ends.